This T cell receptor (beta chain) appears in the sequencing data of a study of siplizumab effects on memory and regulatory T cells. Germline V gene data show CDR1 as MNHNS and CDR2 as SASEGT. The CDR3 is 11 residues long. V lost 7 bases and J lost 6, with 9 bases in between. Generated by immunoSEQ multiplex PCR, the TCRdb table keeps only in-frame clones and is missing some. The data show approximately 100,000 clones, roughly 94% seen once. Sequenced material: non-Treg CD4+ T cells sorted from blood. The gene calls are TRBV6-1 and TRBJ1-2; no reliable D call. This receptor was taken from a human donor in good health. The CDR3 coding sequence is TGTGCCAGCACGGCAGGACATGGCTACACCTTC. Translating gives CASTAGHGYTF.